The next 16 T cell receptor beta chains were all read from a single sample in a study of T cells in Graves' hyperthyroidism and ophthalmopathy. What was amplified from RNA transcripts were TCR beta CDR3 regions. The primer set for the first-round RT-PCR of the TCR CDR3 was HTBI. In TCRdb, the multiplex PCR reads were re-called with MiXCR into one record per CDR3 protein. In the table there are about 300,000 distinct CDR3 sequences, 20% to 30% of which are singletons. Sequenced material: blood. The receptors originated from a man aged 40-49 years with Graves' hyperthyroidism that later progressed to Graves' ophthalmopathy.

This clonotype was seen many times. The chain has TRBV29-1 and TRBJ1-2; D is unresolved. Germline-derived CDR1 and CDR2 are SQVTM and ANQGSEA. The CDR3 spans 14 residues. V shed 0 bases and J shed 8 bases, with 16 bases lying between them. The CDR3 bases are TGCAGCGTTGAAGATCTTTGGACCGCGCAGGGCTACACCTTC. Its translation is CSVEDLWTAQGYTF.

At least ten counts were recorded for this clonotype. The chain is built from TRBV10-3 and TRBJ2-7; 7 nucleotides align to TRBD1. V shed 0 bases, J shed 6 bases, and the junction held 14 bases outside the gene matches. Germline-derived CDR1 and CDR2 are ENHRY and SYGVKD. CDR3 length equals 17 residues. CDR3 nucleotide sequence: TGTGCCATCAGTGAGTCCTTGACAGGGTTGGTTGAATTCGAGCAGTACTTC. Translated, it gives CAISESLTGLVEFEQYF.

This clonotype was seen ten or more times. The V and J genes are TRBV19 and TRBJ1-5; 12 positions agree with TRBD1. The V gene end was trimmed by 7 bases and the J gene end by 7 bases; junction bases not matched to a gene: 11. Germline V lookup: CDR1 LNHDA, CDR2 SQIVND (reference sequence). The CDR3 contains 16 residues. CDR3 coding DNA: TGTGCCAGTACCCACCGGGACAGGGGGCTCGGCCAGCCCCAGCATTTT. This encodes CASTHRDRGLGQPQHF.

A word on this clonotype: At one end, the junction sequence differs from germline, possibly due to a read error. The V and J genes are TRBV27 and TRBJ1-2, with a possible D match to TRBD1 (6 bases). CDR3 length: 13 residues. Germline V CDR1 and CDR2: MNHEY, SMNVEV (reference sequence). This CDR3 reads CATSDPGVYGYTF. CDR3 coding DNA: TGTGCCACCAGTGATCCAGGGGTCTATGGCTACACCTTC.

This clonotype was observed at least ten times. V and J are TRBV5-4 and TRBJ2-7; 13 positions match TRBD2. The V gene end was trimmed by 4 bases and the J gene end by 5 bases; junction bases not matched to a gene: 6. CDR3 size: 15 residues. Germline CDR1 SGHNT, CDR2 YYREEE (reference sequence). CDR3 coding DNA: TGTGCCAGCAGCCCTTCACTAGCGGGAGGGGACGAGCAGTACTTC. Protein sequence: CASSPSLAGGDEQYF. The whole variable domain, filled in from reference TRBV5-4 and TRBJ2-7, reads ETGVTQSPTHLIKTRGQQVTLRCSSQSGHNTVSWYQQALGQGPQFIFQYYREEENGRGNFPPRFSGLQFPNYSSELNVNALELDDSALYLCASSPSLAGGDEQYFGPGTRLTVT.

The chain joins TRBV30 to TRBJ2-5; maybe TRBD2 (5 bases). V lost 1 base to trimming and J lost 7 bases, with 10 bases between them. CDR3 size: 12 residues. Germline V gene data show CDR1 as GTSNPN and CDR2 as SVGIG (reference sequence). DNA for the CDR3: TGTGCCTGGAGTGGCGGGTTTATGACCCAGTACTTC. Residues: CAWSGGFMTQYF.

This clonotype was recorded at least ten times. The chain recombines TRBV2 with TRBJ1-3, with D possibly TRBD1 on 6 matching bases. Germline V gene data show CDR1 as SNHLY and CDR2 as FYNNEI. The ends were cut back, 3 bases at V and 1 base at J, with 19 bases in the middle. This CDR3 region has 18 residues. CDR3: CASSERNRVYKSGNTIYF. DNA for the CDR3: TGTGCCAGCAGTGAGCGGAACAGGGTGTATAAGTCTGGAAACACCATATATTTT.

This clonotype occurred a few times. The rearrangement uses TRBV19 and TRBJ2-5, with TRBD1 as a possible D gene (5 bases). In germline, CDR1 is LNHDA, CDR2 SQIVND (reference sequence). V lost 4 bases and J 5 bases, leaving 8 bases between the germline ends. The CDR3 is 12 residues long. This chain's CDR3 is CASSKGLETQYF. DNA for the CDR3: TGTGCCAGTAGTAAGGGGTTGGAGACCCAGTACTTC.

This clonotype was detected ten times or more. CDR3 amino acids: CASSYPSDRGGVEAFF. The CDR3 coding sequence is TGTGCCAGCAGTTACCCCTCAGACCGGGGGGGCGTAGAAGCTTTCTTT. The rearrangement links TRBV6-5 to TRBJ1-1; D is possibly TRBD1 (6 bases). The CDR3 sequence is 16 residues long. The V gene's germline CDR1 is MNHEY and CDR2 SVGAGI. Trimming took 2 bases from V and 8 from J, leaving 21 bases between them.

This clonotype was found many times. This chain connects TRBV12-3 or TRBV12-4 to TRBJ2-5; D remains unclear. Trimming stripped 7 bases from V and 3 bases from J, with 15 bases between. The CDR3 covers 14 residues. CDR3 amino acids: CASTPKRQKETQYF. For the CDR3, the DNA is TGTGCCAGCACCCCAAAGAGGCAAAAAGAGACCCAGTACTTC.

The chain uses TRBV27 and TRBJ1-3; D not resolved. CDR1 MNHEY and CDR2 SMNVEV come from the germline V gene (reference sequence). Trimming took 6 bases from V and 4 from J, leaving 13 bases between them. This CDR3 has 14 amino acids. For the CDR3, the DNA is TGTGCCAGCAGCCCTTTCGGATCAGGAAACACCATATATTTT. Amino acids: CASSPFGSGNTIYF.

The chain uses TRBV20-1 and TRBJ2-7, with TRBD2 matching 9 bases. Germline CDR1 and CDR2: DFQATT and SNEGSKA (reference sequence). J was trimmed by 2 bases and V by 4 bases; bases with no gene match: 9. CDR3 length: 15 residues. The CDR3 DNA reads as TGCAGTGCTACCCGAAGGTCTAGCGGGACCTACGAGCAGTACTTC. Protein sequence: CSATRRSSGTYEQYF.

In this sample, this clonotype turned up a few times. The J gene is TRBJ1-1, the V gene TRBV15; no clear D. The CDR3 covers 15 residues. Germline lookup yields CDR1 LNHNV and CDR2 YYDKDF (reference sequence). Trimming left V 1 base short and J 0 bases short, with 9 bases between. CDR3 residues: CATSRAKTVNTEAFF. In DNA form, the CDR3 reads TGTGCCACCAGCAGAGCCAAGACGGTGAACACTGAAGCTTTCTTT.

In its sample, this clonotype was seen many times. The CDR3 coding sequence is TGTGCCAGCAGTTTAATCGGGACAGGACGACGCGAGCAGTACTTC. It codes for CASSLIGTGRREQYF. V usage is TRBV28 and J usage is TRBJ2-7; 8 bases are shared with TRBD1. The CDR3 length is 15 residues. After removal of 2 bases from V and 6 bases from J, the junction contained 9 bases not matched to a gene. Germline lookup yields CDR1 MDHEN and CDR2 SYDVKM. Together with reference TRBV28 and TRBJ2-7, the CDR3 gives the full variable domain: DVKVTQSSRYLVKRTGEKVFLECVQDMDHENMFWYRQDPGLGLRLIYFSYDVKMKEKGDIPEGYSVSREKKERFSLILESASTNQTSMYLCASSLIGTGRREQYFGPGTRLTVT.

This clonotype was counted ten times or more. The CDR3 nucleotides are TGCAGTGCTATGCGGACAGGGGAAAGCGAGCAGTACTTC. Its translation is CSAMRTGESEQYF. This chain joins TRBV20-1 and TRBJ2-7; the match to TRBD1 covers 9 bases. V shed 4 bases and J 6 bases; nucleotides not matched to a gene: 7. The CDR3 totals 13 residues. CDR1 DFQATT and CDR2 SNEGSKA come from the germline V gene (reference sequence).

In its sample, this clonotype was seen many times. The rearrangement joins TRBV5-1 to TRBJ2-7; TRBD2 aligns across 8 bases. The CDR3 is 16 amino acids. The germline V gene encodes CDR1 SGHRS and CDR2 YFSETQ. The junction had 9 bases not matched to a gene; V was cut back by 4 bases and J by 0 bases. CDR3 protein: CASSPGPREGSYEQYF. The CDR3 coding sequence is TGCGCCAGCAGCCCTGGACCCCGGGAGGGCTCCTACGAGCAGTACTTC.